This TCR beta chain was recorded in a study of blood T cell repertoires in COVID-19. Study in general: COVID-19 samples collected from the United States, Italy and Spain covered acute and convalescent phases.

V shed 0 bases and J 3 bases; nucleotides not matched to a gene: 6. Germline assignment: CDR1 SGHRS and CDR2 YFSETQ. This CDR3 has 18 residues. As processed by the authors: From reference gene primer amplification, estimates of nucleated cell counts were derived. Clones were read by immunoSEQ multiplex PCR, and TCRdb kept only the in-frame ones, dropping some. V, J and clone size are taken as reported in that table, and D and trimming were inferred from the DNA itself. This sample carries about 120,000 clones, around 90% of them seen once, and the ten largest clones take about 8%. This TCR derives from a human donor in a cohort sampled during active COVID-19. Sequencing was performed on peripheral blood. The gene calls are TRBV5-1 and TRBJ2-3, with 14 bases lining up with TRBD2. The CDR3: CASSLEGTSGSITDTQYF. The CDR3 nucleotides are TGCGCCAGCAGCTTGGAAGGGACTAGCGGGAGTATAACAGATACGCAGTATTTT.